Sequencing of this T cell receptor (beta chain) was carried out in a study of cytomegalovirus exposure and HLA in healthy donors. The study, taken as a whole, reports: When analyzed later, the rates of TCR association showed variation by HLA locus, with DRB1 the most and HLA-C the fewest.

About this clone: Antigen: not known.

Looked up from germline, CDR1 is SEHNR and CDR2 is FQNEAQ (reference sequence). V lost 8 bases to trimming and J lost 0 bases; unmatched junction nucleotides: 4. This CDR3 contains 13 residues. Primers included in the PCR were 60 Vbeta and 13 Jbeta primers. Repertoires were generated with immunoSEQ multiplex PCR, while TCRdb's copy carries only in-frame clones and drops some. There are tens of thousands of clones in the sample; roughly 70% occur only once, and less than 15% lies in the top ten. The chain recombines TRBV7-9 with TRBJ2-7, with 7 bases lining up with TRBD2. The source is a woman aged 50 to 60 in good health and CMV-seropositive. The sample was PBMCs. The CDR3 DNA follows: TGTGCCAGCGGGCGGGAGAGCTCCTACGAGCAGTACTTC. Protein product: CASGRESSYEQYF.